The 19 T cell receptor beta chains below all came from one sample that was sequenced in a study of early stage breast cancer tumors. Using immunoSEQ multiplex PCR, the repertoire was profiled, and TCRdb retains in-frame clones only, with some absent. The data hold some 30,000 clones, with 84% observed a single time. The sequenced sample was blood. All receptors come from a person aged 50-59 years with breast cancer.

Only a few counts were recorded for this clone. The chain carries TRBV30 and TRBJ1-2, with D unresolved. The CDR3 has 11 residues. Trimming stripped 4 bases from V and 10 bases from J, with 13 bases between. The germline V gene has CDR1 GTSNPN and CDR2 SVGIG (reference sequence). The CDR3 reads CAWTGLNVYTF. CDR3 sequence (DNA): TGTGCCTGGACAGGTCTGAATGTCTACACCTTC. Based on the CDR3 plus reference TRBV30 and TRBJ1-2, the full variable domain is SQTIHQWPATLVQPVGSPLSLECTVEGTSNPNLYWYRQAAGRGLQLLFYSVGIGQISSEVPQNLSASRPQDRQFILSSKKLLLSDSGFYLCAWTGLNVYTFGSGTRLTVV.

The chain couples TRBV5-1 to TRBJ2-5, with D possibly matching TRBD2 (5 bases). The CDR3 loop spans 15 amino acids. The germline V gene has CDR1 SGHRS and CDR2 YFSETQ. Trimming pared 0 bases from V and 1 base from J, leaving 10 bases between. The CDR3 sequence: CASSLVGGLQETQYF. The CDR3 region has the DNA TGCGCCAGCAGCTTGGTTGGAGGCCTCCAAGAGACCCAGTACTTC.

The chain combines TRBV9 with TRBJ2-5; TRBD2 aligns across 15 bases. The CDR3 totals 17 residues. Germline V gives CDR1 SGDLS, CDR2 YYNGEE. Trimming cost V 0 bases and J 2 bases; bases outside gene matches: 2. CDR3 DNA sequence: TGTGCCAGCAGCGTAGTGGGGACTAGCGGGGGGCAAGAGACCCAGTACTTC. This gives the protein CASSVVGTSGGQETQYF.

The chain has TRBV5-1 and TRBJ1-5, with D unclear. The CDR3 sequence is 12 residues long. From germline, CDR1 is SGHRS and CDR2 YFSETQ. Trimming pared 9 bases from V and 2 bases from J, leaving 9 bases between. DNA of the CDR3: TGCGCCACCCTCCGGGGCAATCAGCCCCAGCATTTT. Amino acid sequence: CATLRGNQPQHF.

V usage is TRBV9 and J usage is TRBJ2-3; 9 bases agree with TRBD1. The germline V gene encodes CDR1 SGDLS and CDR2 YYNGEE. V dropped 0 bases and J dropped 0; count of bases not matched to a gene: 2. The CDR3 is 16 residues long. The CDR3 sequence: CASSVGTGDSTDTQYF. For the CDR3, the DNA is TGTGCCAGCAGCGTAGGGACAGGGGACAGCACAGATACGCAGTATTTT.

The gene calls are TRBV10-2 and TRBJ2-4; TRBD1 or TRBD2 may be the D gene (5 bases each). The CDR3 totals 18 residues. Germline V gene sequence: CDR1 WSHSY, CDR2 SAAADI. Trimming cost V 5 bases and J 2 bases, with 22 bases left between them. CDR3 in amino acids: CASSPPRSGSSSKNIQYF. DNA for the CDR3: TGCGCCAGCAGTCCCCCTCGCTCAGGGAGTTCTTCCAAAAACATTCAGTACTTC.

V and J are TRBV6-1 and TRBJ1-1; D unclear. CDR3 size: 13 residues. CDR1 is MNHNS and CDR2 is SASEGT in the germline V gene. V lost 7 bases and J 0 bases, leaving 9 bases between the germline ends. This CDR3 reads CASKDWLNTEAFF. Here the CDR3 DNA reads TGTGCCAGCAAGGACTGGTTGAACACTGAAGCTTTCTTT.

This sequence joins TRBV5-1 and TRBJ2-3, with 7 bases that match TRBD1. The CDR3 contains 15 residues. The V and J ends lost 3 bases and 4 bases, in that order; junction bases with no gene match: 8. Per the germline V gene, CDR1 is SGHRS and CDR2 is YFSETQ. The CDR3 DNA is TGCGCCAGCAGCTCTGTCACAGGGGCAGCAGATACGCAGTATTTT. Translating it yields CASSSVTGAADTQYF.

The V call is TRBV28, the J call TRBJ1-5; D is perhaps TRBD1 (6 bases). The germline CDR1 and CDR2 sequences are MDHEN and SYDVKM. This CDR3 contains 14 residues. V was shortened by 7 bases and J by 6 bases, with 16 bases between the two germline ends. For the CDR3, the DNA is TGTGCCAGCAAGTCTCTTGGGGGCTTTCAGCCCCAGCATTTT. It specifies CASKSLGGFQPQHF.

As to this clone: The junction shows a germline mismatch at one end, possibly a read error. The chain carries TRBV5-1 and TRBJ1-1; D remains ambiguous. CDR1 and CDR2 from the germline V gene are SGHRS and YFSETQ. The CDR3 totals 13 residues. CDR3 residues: CASSYKGPTEAFF. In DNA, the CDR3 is TGCGCCAGTAGCTACAAAGGCCCCACGGAAGCTTTCTTT.

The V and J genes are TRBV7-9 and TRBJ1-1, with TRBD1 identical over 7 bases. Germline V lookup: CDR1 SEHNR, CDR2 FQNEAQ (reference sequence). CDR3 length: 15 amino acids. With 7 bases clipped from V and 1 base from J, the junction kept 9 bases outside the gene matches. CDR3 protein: CASTEQGSGNTEAFF. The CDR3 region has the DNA TGTGCCAGCACCGAACAGGGGTCGGGGAACACTGAAGCTTTCTTT. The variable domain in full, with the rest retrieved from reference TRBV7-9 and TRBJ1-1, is DTGVSQNPRHKITKRGQNVTFRCDPISEHNRLYWYRQTLGQGPEFLTYFQNEAQLEKSRLLSDRFSAERPKGSFSTLEIQRTEQGDSAMYLCASTEQGSGNTEAFFGQGTRLTVV.

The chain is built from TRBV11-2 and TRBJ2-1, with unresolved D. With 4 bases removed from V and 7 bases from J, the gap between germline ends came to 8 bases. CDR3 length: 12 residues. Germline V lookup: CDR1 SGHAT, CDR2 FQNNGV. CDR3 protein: CASSYNRNEQFF. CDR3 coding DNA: TGTGCCAGCAGCTACAACCGTAATGAGCAGTTCTTC. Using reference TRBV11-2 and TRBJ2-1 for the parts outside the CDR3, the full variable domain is EAGVAQSPRYKIIEKRQSVAFWCNPISGHATLYWYQQILGQGPKLLIQFQNNGVVDDSQLPKDRFSAERLKGVDSTLKIQPAKLEDSAVYLCASSYNRNEQFFGPGTRLTVL.

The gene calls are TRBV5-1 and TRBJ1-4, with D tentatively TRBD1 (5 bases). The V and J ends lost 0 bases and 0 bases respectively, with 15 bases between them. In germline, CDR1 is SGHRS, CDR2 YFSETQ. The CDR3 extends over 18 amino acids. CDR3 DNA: TGCGCCAGCAGCTTGGATTCGACAGTAGGAACAACTAATGAAAAACTGTTTTTT. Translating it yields CASSLDSTVGTTNEKLFF. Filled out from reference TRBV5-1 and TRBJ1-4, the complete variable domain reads KAGVTQTPRYLIKTRGQQVTLSCSPISGHRSVSWYQQTPGQGLQFLFEYFSETQRNKGNFPGRFSGRQFSNSRSEMNVSTLELGDSALYLCASSLDSTVGTTNEKLFFGSGTQLSVL.

The chain's CDR3 is CASSEDPGANSPLHF. The CDR3 nucleotides read TGTGCCAGCAGTGAAGACCCAGGGGCTAATTCACCCCTCCACTTT. This chain connects TRBV6-1 to TRBJ1-6; a possible D gene is TRBD1 (6 bases). Germline values: CDR1 MNHNS, CDR2 SASEGT. The CDR3 contains 15 residues. V was cut by 1 base and J by 6 bases, with 10 bases left in between.

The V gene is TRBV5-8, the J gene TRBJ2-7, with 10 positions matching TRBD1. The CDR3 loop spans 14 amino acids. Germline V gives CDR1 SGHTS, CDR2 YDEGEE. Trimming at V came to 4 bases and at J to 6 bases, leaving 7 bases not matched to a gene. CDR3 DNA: TGTGCCAGCAGCACTTCGGGACAGGGGAGCGAGCAGTACTTC. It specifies CASSTSGQGSEQYF.

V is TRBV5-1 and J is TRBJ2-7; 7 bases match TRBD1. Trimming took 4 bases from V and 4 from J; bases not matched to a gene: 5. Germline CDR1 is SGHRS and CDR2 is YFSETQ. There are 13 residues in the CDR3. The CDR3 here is CASSTQQGYEQYF. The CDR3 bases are TGCGCCAGCAGCACCCAACAGGGGTACGAGCAGTACTTC.

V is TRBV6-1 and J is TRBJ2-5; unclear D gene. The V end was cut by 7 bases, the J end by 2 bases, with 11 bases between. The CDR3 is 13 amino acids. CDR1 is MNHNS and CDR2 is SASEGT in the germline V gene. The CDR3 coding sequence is TGTGCCAGCACGGTCGCACCACAAGAGACCCAGTACTTC. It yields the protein CASTVAPQETQYF.

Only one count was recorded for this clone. CDR3 DNA: TGTGCCAGCAGCTTGGGACTAGCGGGAGGGCCGTCCACAGATACGCAGTATTTT. It encodes CASSLGLAGGPSTDTQYF. The rearrangement uses TRBV5-4 and TRBJ2-3; 14 bases are a match to TRBD2. V gave up 0 bases and J gave up 2 bases; unmatched junction bases: 5. CDR1 is SGHNT and CDR2 is YYREEE in the germline V gene (reference sequence). CDR3 length: 18 amino acids.

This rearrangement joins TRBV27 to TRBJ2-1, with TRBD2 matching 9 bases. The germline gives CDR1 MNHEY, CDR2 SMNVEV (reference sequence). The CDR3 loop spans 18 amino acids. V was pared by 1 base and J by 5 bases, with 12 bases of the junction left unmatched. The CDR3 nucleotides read TGTGCCAGCAGTTTATATTATGCGGGGCGGGAGGGCCACAATGAGCAGTTCTTC. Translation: CASSLYYAGREGHNEQFF.